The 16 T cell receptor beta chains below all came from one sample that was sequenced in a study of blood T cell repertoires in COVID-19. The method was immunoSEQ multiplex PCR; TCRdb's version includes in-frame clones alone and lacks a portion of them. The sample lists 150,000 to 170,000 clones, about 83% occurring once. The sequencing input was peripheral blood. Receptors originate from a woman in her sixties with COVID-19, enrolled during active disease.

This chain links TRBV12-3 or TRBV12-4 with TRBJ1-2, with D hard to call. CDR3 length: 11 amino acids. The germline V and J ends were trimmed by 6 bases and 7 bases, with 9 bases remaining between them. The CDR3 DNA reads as TGTGCCAGCAGCCCCCTATCTGGCTACACCTTC. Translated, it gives CASSPLSGYTF.

The CDR3 is CASSSQGVMNTEAFF. The CDR3 coding sequence is TGTGCCAGCAGCTCCCAGGGGGTGATGAACACTGAAGCTTTCTTT. The chain combines TRBV7-9 with TRBJ1-1; TRBD1 aligns across 7 bases. From germline, CDR1 is SEHNR and CDR2 FQNEAQ (reference sequence). This CDR3 spans 15 amino acids. V lost 4 bases and J lost 0; bases outside the gene matches: 5.

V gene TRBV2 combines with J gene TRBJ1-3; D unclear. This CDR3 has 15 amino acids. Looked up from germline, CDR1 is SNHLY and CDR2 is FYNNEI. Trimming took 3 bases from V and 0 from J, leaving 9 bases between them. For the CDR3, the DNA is TGTGCCAGCAGTGACGGGAGGAACTCTGGAAACACCATATATTTT. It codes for CASSDGRNSGNTIYF.

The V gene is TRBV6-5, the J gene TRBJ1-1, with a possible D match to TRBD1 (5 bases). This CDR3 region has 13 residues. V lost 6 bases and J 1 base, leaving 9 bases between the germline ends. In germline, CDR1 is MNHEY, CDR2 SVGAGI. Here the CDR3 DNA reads TGTGCCAGCAGGCGCAGGGAGAACACTGAAGCTTTCTTT. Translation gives CASRRRENTEAFF.

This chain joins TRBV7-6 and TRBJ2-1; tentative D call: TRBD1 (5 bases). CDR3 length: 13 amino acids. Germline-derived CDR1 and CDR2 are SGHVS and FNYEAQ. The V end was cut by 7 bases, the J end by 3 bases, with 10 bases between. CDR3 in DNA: TGTGCCAGCACAGGGTCGGGCTACAATGAGCAGTTCTTC. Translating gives CASTGSGYNEQFF.

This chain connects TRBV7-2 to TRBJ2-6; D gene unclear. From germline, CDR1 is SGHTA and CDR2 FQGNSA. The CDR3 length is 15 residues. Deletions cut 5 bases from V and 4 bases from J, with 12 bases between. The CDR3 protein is CASSSIDTGANVLTF. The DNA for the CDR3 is TGTGCCAGCAGCAGTATAGATACCGGGGCCAACGTCCTGACTTTC.

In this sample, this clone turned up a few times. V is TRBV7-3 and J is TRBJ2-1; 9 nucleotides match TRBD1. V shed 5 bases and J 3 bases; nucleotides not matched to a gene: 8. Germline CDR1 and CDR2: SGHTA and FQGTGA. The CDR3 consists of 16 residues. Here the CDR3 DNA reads TGTGCCAGCAGCCTCACCGGGACAGGGAACTACAATGAGCAGTTCTTC. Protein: CASSLTGTGNYNEQFF.

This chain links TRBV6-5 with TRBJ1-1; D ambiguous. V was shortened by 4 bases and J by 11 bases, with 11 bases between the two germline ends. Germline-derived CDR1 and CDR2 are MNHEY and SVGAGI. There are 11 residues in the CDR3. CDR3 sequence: CASSSPLVAFF. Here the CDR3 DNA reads TGTGCCAGCAGTTCCCCCCTTGTCGCTTTCTTT.

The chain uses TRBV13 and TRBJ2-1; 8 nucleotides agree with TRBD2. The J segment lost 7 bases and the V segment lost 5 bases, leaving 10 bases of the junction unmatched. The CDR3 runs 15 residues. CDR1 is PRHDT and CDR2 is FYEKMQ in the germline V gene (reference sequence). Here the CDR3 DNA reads TGTGCCAGCAGCCGGACTAGCTGGGGAGGGAATGAGCAGTTCTTC. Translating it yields CASSRTSWGGNEQFF.

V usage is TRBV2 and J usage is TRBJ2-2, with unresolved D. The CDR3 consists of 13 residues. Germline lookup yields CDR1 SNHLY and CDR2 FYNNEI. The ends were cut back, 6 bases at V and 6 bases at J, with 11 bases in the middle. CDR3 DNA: TGTGCCAGCAGCACTACGGAACCCGGGGAGCTGTTTTTT. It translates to CASSTTEPGELFF.

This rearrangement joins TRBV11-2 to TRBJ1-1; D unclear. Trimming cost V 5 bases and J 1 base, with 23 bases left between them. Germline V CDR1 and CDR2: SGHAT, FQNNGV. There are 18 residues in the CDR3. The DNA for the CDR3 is TGTGCCAGCAGCCTCGATATGAGAGTAGTCCTCCGGAACACTGAAGCTTTCTTT. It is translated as CASSLDMRVVLRNTEAFF.

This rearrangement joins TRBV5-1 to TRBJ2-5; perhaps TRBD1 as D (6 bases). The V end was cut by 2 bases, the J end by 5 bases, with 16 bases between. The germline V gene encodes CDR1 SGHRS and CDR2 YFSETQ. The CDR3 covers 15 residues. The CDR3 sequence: CASSFGAQGVETQYF. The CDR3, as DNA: TGCGCCAGCAGCTTTGGCGCACAGGGTGTCGAGACCCAGTACTTC.

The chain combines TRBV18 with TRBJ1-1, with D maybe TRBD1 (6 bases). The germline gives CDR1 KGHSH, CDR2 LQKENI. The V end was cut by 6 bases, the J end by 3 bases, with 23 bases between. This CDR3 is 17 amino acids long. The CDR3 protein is CASSFKGQGLGDTEAFF. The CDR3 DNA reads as TGTGCCAGCTCCTTCAAGGGGCAGGGGCTGGGGGACACTGAAGCTTTCTTT. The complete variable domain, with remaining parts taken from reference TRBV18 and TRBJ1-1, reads NAGVMQNPRHLVRRRGQEARLRCSPMKGHSHVYWYRQLPEEGLKFMVYLQKENIIDESGMPKERFSAEFPKEGPSILRIQQVVRGDSAAYFCASSFKGQGLGDTEAFFGQGTRLTVV.

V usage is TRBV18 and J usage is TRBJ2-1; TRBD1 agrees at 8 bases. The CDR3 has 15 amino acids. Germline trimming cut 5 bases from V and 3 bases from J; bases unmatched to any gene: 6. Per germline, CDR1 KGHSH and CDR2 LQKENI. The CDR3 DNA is TGTGCCAGCTCATCTCGGACAGGGAACTACAATGAGCAGTTCTTC. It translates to CASSSRTGNYNEQFF.

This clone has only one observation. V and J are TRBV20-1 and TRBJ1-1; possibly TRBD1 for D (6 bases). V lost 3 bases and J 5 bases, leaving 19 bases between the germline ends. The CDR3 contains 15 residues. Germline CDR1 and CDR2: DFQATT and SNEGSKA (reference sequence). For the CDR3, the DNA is TGCAGTGCTAGTCCCTTCAACAGGGTGTTAACTGAAGCTTTCTTT. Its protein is CSASPFNRVLTEAFF.

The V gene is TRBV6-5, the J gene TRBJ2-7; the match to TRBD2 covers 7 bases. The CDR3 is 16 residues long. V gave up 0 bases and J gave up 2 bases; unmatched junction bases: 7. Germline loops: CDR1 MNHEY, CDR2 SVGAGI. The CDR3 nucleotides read TGTGCCAGCAGTTACTCGATTGGCAGCGGGACCTACGAGCAGTACTTC. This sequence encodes CASSYSIGSGTYEQYF.